This T cell receptor beta chain is from a study of T cell clusters in autoimmune cytopenias. TRB was amplified by touch-down multiplex PCR, primer pools A and B combined. Following a re-call of the multiplex PCR reads, TCRdb has one entry per CDR3 protein and lacks DNA. This table lists several thousand distinct CDR3 sequences. In terms of frequency, this clonotype is medium-sized (0.01 to 0.1%). The antigen is not known. Findings and caveats of the study: Physiological T cell clusters of healthy donors were apparently absent in primary autoimmune cytopenia patients. TRB repertoire shifts in secondary cytopenia and chronic lymphocytic leukemia mostly reflected lymphoma, not autoimmunity. No cluster-lack signature appeared between secondary cytopenia and chronic lymphocytic leukemia patients, apparently due to lymphoma masking.

Some 38,000 genome equivalents of blood DNA were amplified for TRB. The specimen sequenced was peripheral blood. This clonotype was obtained from a human donor with an autoimmune cytopenia or autoimmune hepatitis (not recorded which).

The CDR3 spells CASSPVTGNNYGYTF. The V gene is TRBV18, the J gene TRBJ1-2. The length of the CDR3 is 15 residues. In germline, CDR1 is KGHSH, CDR2 LQKENI. Full variable domain (remainder filled in from reference TRBV18 and TRBJ1-2): NAGVMQNPRHLVRRRGQEARLRCSPMKGHSHVYWYRQLPEEGLKFMVYLQKENIIDESGMPKERFSAEFPKEGPSILRIQQVVRGDSAAYFCASSPVTGNNYGYTFGSGTRLTVV.